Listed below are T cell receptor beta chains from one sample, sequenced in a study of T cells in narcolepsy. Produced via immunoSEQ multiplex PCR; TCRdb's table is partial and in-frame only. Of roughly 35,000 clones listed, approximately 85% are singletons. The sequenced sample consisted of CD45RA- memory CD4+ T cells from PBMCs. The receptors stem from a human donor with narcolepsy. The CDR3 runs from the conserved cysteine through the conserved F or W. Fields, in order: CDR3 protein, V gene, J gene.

CASSLEREDEQFF	TRBV7-6	TRBJ2-1
CASSVGLGEETQYF	TRBV9	TRBJ2-5
CASSPSGGLNTGELFF	TRBV7-3	TRBJ2-2
CASSQVANNNSPLHF	TRBV16	TRBJ1-6
CATSRENAGVGSEQFF	TRBV15	TRBJ2-1
CASSLRLAGATDTQYF	TRBV7-2	TRBJ2-3
CASSMEMTGVIYGYTF	TRBV19	TRBJ1-2
CASSILGEYGYTF	TRBV6-1	TRBJ1-2
CASSGTGNSEAFF	TRBV9	TRBJ1-1
CASSYRAGGYTF	TRBV6-5	TRBJ1-2
CAWRGDGEKLFF	TRBV30	TRBJ1-4
CASSPDRGGEKLFF	TRBV18	TRBJ1-4
CASTEPGLAYVEQFF	TRBV2	TRBJ2-1
CASSSEAFF	TRBV6-1	TRBJ1-1
CASTMGDTNTEAFF	TRBV19	TRBJ1-1
CASSPRDRGKEQYF	TRBV18	TRBJ2-7